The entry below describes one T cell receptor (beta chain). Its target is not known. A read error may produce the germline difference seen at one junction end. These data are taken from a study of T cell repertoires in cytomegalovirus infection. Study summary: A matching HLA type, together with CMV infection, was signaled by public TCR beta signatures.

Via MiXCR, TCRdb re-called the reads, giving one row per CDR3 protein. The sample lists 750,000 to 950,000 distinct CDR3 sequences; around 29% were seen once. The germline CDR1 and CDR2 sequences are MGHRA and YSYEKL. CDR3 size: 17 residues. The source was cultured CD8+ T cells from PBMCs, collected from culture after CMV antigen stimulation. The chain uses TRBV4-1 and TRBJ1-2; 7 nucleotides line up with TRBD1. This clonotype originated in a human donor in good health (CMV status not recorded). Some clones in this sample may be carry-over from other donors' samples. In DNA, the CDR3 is TGTGCCAGCAGCCAAGATTCCGGGACAGCGGACAACTATGGCTACACCTTC. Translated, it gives CASSQDSGTADNYGYTF.